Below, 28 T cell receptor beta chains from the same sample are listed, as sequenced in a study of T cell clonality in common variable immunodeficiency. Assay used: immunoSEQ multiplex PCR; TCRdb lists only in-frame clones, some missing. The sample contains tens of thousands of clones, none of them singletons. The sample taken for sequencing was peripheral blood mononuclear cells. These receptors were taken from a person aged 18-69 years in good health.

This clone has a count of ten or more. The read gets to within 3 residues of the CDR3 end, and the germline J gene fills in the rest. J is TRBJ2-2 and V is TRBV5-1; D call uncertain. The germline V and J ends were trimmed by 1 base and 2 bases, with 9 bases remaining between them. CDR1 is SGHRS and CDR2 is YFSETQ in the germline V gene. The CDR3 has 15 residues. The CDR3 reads CASSLLGSNTGELFF. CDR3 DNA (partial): TGCGCCAGCAGCTTGCTCGGGTCCAACACCGGGGAG.

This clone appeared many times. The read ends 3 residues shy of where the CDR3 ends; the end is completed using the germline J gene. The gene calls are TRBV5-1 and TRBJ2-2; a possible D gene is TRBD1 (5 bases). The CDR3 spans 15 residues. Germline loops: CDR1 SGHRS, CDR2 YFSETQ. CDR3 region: CASSLDRFDGEKLFF. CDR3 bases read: TGCGCCAGCAGCTTGGACAGGTTCGACGGTGAAAAG.

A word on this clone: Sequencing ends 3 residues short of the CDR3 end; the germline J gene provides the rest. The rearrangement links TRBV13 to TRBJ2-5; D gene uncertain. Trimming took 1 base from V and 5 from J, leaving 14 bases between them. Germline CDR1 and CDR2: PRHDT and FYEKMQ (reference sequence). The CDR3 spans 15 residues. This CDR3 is CASSLADLEGETQYF. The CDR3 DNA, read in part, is TGTGCCAGCAGCTTAGCTGACCTGGAAGGGGAGACC.

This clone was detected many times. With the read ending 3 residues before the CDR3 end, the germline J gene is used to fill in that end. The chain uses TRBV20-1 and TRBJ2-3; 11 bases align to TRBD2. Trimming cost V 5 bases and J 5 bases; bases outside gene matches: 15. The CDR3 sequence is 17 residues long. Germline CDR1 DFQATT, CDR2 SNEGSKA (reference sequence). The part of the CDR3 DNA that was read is TGCAGTGCTCTTCTCCTTACCCTAGCGGGGGGTGGAGATACG. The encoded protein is CSALLLTLAGGGDT. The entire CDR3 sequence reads CSALLLTLAGGGDTQYF.

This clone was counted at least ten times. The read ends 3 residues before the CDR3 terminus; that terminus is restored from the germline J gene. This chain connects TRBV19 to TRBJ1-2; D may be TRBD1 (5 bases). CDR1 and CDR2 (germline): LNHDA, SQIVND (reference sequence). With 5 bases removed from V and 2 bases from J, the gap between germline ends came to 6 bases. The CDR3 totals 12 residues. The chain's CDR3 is CASSPGNYGYTF. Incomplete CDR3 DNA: TGTGCCAGTAGTCCAGGGAACTATGGC.

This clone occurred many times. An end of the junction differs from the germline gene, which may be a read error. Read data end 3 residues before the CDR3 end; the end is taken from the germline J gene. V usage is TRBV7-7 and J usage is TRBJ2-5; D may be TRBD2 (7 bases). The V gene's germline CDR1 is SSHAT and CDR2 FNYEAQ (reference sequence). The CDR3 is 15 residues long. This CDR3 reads CASTPAGAYQETQYF. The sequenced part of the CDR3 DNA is TGTGCTAGCACCCCGGCGGGGGCCTACCAAGAGACC.

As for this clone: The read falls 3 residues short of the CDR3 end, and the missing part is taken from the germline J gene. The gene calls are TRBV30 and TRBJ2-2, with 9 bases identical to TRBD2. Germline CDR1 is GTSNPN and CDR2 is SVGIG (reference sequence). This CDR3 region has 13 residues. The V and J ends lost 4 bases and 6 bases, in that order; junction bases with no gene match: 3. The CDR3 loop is CAWTSGNSGELFF. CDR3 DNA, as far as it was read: TGTGCCTGGACTAGCGGGAATTCCGGGGAG.

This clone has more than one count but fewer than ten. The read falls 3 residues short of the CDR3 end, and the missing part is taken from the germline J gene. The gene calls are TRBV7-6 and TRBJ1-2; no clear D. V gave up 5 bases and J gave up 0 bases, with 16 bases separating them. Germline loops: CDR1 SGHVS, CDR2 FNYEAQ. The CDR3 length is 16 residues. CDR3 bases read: TGTGCCAGCAGCCCGTCACCAATAAGGCCTAACTATGGC. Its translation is CASSPSPIRPNYG. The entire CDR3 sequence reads CASSPSPIRPNYGYTF.

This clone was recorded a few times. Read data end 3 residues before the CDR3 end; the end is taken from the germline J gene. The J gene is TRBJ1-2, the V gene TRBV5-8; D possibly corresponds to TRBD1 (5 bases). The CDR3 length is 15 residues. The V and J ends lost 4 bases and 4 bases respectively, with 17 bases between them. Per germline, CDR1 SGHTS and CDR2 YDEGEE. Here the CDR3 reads CASSQVMKRGYGYTF. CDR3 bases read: TGTGCCAGCAGCCAGGTCATGAAGAGGGGCTATGGC.

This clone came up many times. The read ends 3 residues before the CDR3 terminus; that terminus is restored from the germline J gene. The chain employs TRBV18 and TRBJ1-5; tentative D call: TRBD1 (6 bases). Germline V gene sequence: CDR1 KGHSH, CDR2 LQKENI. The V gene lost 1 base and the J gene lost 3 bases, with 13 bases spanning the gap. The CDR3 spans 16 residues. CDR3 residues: CASSPRPGVDNQPQHF. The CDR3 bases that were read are TGTGCCAGCTCACCACGCCCAGGGGTCGACAATCAGCCC.

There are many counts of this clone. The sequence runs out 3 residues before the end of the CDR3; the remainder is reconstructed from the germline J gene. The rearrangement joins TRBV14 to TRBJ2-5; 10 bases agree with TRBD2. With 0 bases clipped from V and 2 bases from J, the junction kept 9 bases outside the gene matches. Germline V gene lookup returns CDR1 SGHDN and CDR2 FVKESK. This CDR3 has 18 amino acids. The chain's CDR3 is CASSQDSPLAGGQETQYF. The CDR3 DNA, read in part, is TGTGCCAGCAGCCAAGACTCCCCCTTAGCGGGAGGACAAGAGACC.

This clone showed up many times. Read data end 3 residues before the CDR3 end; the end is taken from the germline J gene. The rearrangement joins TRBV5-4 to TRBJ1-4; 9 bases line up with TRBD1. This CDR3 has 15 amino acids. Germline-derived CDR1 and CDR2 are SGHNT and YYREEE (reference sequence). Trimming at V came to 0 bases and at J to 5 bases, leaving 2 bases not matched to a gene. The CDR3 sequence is CASSLATGGNEKLFF. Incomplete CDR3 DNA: TGTGCCAGCAGCTTGGCGACAGGGGGAAATGAAAAA.

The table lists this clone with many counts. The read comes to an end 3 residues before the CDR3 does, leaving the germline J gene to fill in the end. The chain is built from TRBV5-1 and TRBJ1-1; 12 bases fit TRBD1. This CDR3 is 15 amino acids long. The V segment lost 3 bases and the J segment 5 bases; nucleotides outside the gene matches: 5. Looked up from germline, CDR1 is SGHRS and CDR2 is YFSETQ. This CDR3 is CASSWGTGGATEAFF. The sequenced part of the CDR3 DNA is TGCGCCAGCAGCTGGGGGACAGGGGGCGCGACTGAA.

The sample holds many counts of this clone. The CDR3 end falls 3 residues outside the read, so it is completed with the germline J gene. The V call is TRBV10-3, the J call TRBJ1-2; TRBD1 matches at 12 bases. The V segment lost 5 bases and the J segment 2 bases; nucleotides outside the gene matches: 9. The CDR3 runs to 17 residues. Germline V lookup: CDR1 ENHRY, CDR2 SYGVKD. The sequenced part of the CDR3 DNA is TGTGCCATCAGTCAACCTCGGGACAGGGGGCCCAACTATGGC. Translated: CAISQPRDRGPNYG. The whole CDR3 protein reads CAISQPRDRGPNYGYTF.

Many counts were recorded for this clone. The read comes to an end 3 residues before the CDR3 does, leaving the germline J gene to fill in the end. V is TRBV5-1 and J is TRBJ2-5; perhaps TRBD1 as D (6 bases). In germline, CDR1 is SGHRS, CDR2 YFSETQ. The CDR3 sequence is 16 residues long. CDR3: CASSLAGKSGTSTQYF. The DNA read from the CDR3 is TGCGCCAGCAGCTTGGCCGGGAAATCAGGGACAAGCACC.

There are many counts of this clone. The CDR3 region is CASSPGTGEGYTF. The DNA read from the CDR3 is TGCGCCAGCAGCCCCGGGACAGGGGAAGGC. The chain combines TRBV5-1 with TRBJ1-2; 10 nucleotides align to TRBD1. The observed sequence ends 3 residues before the CDR3 terminus, with the missing tail filled in from the germline J gene. Germline lookup yields CDR1 SGHRS and CDR2 YFSETQ. The length of the CDR3 is 13 residues.

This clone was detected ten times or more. The sequenced part of the CDR3 DNA is TGTGCCAGCAGCTTAGCGGAGGGTAACCATGAG. Its translation is CASSLAEGNHE. The CDR3 in full is CASSLAEGNHEQFF. The gene calls are TRBV7-6 and TRBJ2-1, with D perhaps matching TRBD2 (6 bases). The read terminates 3 residues ahead of where the CDR3 ends, so the germline J gene completes it. V was pared by 0 bases and J by 8 bases, with 11 bases between. Germline values: CDR1 SGHVS, CDR2 FNYEAQ. The CDR3 sequence is 14 residues long.

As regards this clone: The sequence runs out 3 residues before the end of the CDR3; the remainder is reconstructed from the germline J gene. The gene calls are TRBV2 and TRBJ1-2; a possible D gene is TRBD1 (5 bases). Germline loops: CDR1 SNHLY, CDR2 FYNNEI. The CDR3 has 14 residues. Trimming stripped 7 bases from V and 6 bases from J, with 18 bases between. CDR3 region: CASNLWGRVDGYTF. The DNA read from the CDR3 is TGTGCCAGCAATCTCTGGGGCAGGGTCGATGGC.

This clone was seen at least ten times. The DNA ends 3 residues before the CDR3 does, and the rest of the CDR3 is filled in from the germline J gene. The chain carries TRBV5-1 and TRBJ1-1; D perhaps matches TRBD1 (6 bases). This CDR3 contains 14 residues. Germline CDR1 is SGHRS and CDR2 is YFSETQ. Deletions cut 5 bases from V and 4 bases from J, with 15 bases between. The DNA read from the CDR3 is TGCGCCAGCAGGGTTACAGGGAGTTCCACTGAA. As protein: CASRVTGSSTE. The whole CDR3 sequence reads CASRVTGSSTEAFF.

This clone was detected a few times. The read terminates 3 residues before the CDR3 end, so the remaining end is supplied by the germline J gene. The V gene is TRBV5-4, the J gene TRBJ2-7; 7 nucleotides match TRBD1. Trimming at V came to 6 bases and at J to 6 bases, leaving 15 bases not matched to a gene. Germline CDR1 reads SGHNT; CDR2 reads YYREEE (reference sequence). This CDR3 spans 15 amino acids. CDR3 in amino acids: CASNTPGGSMREQYF. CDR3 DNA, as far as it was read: TGTGCCAGCAACACCCCAGGGGGAAGTATGCGCGAG.

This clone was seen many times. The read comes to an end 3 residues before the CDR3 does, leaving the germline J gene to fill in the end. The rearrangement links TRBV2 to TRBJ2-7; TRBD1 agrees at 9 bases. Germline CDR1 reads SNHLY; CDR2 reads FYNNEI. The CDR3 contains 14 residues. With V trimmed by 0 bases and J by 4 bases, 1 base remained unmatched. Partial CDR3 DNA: TGTGCCAGCAGTGAAGCGACAGGGGGTTACGAG. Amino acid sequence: CASSEATGGYE. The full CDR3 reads CASSEATGGYEQYF.

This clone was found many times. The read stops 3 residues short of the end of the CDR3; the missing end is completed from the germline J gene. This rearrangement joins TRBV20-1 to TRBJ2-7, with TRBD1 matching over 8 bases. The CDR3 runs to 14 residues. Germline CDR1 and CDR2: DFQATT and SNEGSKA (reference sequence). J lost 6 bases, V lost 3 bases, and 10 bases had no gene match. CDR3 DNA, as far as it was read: TGCAGTGCTAGTGCCCAGGGGGCCCCCCCCGAG. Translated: CSASAQGAPPE. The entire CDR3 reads CSASAQGAPPEQYF.

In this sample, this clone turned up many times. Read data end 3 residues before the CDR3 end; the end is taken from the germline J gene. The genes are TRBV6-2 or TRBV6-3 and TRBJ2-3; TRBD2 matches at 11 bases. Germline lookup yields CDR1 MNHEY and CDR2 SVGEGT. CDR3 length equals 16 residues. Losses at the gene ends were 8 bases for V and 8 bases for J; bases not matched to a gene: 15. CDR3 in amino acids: CASLGTSGLVEGTQYF. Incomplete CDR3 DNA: TGTGCCAGCCTCGGGACTAGCGGCCTCGTGGAGGGTACG.

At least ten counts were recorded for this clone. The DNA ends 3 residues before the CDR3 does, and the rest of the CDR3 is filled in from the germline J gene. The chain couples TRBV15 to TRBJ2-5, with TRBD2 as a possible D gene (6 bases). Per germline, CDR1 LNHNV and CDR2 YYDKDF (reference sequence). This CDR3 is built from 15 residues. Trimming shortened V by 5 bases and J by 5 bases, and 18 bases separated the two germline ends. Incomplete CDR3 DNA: TGTGCCACCAGCTATACAGGCGGGGCCCACGAGACC. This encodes CATSYTGGAHET. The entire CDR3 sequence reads CATSYTGGAHETQYF. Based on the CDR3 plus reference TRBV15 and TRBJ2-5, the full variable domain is DAMVIQNPRYQVTQFGKPVTLSCSQTLNHNVMYWYQQKSSQAPKLLFHYYDKDFNNEADTPDNFQSRRPNTSFCFLDIRSPGLGDTAMYLCATSYTGGAHETQYFGPGTRLLVL.

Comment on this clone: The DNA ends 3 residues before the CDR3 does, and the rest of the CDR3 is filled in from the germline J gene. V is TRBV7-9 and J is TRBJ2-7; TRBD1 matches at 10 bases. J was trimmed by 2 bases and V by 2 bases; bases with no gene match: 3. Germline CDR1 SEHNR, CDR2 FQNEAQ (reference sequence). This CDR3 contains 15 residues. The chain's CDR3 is CASSLSGQGPYEQYF. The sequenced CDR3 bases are TGTGCCAGCAGCTTATCGGGACAGGGGCCCTACGAG.

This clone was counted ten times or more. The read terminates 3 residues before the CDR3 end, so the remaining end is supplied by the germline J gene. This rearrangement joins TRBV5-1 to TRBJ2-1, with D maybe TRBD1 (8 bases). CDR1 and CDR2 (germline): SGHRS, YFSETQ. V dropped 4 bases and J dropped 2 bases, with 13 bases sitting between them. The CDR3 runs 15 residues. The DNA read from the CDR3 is TGCGCCAGCAGCAACACAGGGGGGGCCTACAATGAG. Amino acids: CASSNTGGAYNE. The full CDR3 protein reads CASSNTGGAYNEQFF.

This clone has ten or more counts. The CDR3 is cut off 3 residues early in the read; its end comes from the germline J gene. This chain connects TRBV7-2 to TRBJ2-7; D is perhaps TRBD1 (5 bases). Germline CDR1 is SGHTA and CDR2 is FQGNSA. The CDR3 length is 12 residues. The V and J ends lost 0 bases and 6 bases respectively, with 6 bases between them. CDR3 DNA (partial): TGTGCCAGCAGCTTAGCCCAGGGCGAG. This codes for CASSLAQGE. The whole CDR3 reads CASSLAQGEQYF.

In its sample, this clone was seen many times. The sequenced part of the CDR3 DNA is TGTGCCAGTAGTATTCCTACTCAGCCC. The encoded protein is CASSIPTQP. The full CDR3 sequence reads CASSIPTQPQHF. The chain recombines TRBV19 with TRBJ1-5; no reliable D call. The read falls 3 residues short of the CDR3 end, and the missing part is taken from the germline J gene. There are 12 residues in the CDR3. The germline CDR1 and CDR2 sequences are LNHDA and SQIVND (reference sequence). Trimming took 3 bases from V and 6 from J, leaving 6 bases between them.